This TCR beta chain was captured in a study of blood T cells in healthy people across ages. Regarding the study as a whole: A roughly linear fall in TCR beta diversity per million T cells was seen with increasing age.

Sample-barcoded 5' priming and a J-beta primer mix drove a second PCR of 7 to 11 cycles. TCRdb redid the calling of the 5' RACE reads with MiXCR, one entry per CDR3 protein. The sample has approximately 730,000 distinct CDR3 sequences; roughly 53% are singletons. Researchers report isolating at least 6.5 million PBMCs per sample. Total RNA, at least 6 micrograms per sample, came from PBMCs. This clonotype was picked up a small number of times. What it binds is not known. Trimming took 6 bases from V and 7 from J; bases not matched to a gene: 3. CDR3 length: 13 amino acids. This sequence originates from a man older than 75 in good health. Source material: blood. V usage is TRBV12-3 or TRBV12-4 and J usage is TRBJ1-6; 7 positions agree with TRBD1. CDR3: CASSPQGNSPLHF. DNA for the CDR3: TGTGCCAGCAGCCCACAGGGGAATTCACCCCTCCACTTT.